These 18 T cell receptor beta chains were all obtained from the same sample, sequenced in a study of T cell repertoires in cytomegalovirus infection. MiXCR, run by TCRdb on the reads, gives a single entry per CDR3 protein. The table shows about 920,000 distinct CDR3 sequences, with about 33% occurring only once. These TCRs' antigens remain unknown. Sequences were derived from cultured CD8+ T cells from PBMCs, sampled from culture after CMV antigen stimulation. The receptor source for this set is a human donor in good health (CMV status not recorded). Some clones in this sample may be carry-over from other donors' samples.

V is TRBV2 and J is TRBJ1-1; 7 bases are shared with TRBD1. Germline lookup yields CDR1 SNHLY and CDR2 FYNNEI. After removal of 7 bases from V and 8 bases from J, the junction contained 4 bases not matched to a gene. The CDR3 contains 11 residues. For the CDR3, the DNA is TGTGCCAGCACGACAGGGTTGGAAGCTTTCTTT. Translating it yields CASTTGLEAFF. Supplemented by reference TRBV2 and TRBJ1-1, the full variable domain reads EPEVTQTPSHQVTQMGQEVILRCVPISNHLYFYWYRQILGQKVEFLVSFYNNEISEKSEIFDDQFSVERPDGSNFTLKIRSTKLEDSAMYFCASTTGLEAFFGQGTRLTVV.

Remarks on this clonotype: One end of the junction fails to match germline, which may point to a read error. The gene calls are TRBV23-1 and TRBJ2-6; possible D gene TRBD2, 6 bases. TRBV23-1 is an open reading frame, and its role is uncertain. This CDR3 spans 14 amino acids. As DNA, the CDR3 is TGCCCCCCCCGGGGAGGCTCTAGGGCCAACGTCCTGACTTTC. This translates into CPPRGGSRANVLTF.

The chain is built from TRBV13 and TRBJ1-1, with D perhaps TRBD1 (5 bases). V lost 0 bases and J 4 bases, leaving 9 bases between the germline ends. This CDR3 comprises 14 residues. Per the germline V gene, CDR1 is PRHDT and CDR2 is FYEKMQ (reference sequence). DNA of the CDR3: TGTGCCAGCAGCTTAGGCCGGGGGACCACTGAAGCTTTCTTT. Translating gives CASSLGRGTTEAFF.

V gene TRBV10-3 combines with J gene TRBJ2-1; 12 nucleotides match TRBD2. V lost 8 bases and J lost 5; bases outside the gene matches: 7. CDR1 and CDR2 (germline): ENHRY, SYGVKD. The length of the CDR3 is 15 residues. The CDR3 DNA is TGTGCCATCGGAAGGACTAGCGGGGCCGACAATGAGCAGTTCTTC. This sequence encodes CAIGRTSGADNEQFF.

This chain joins TRBV5-6 and TRBJ1-1; D is unresolved. Trimming took off 4 bases at V and 4 bases at J, with 14 bases between the two ends. The CDR3 runs 14 residues. Per germline, CDR1 SGHDT and CDR2 YYEEEE. The CDR3 loop reads CASSPRPRVTEAFF. The CDR3 coding sequence is TGTGCCAGCAGCCCCAGACCGCGGGTCACTGAAGCTTTCTTT.

The genes are TRBV28 and TRBJ2-3, with D unresolved. Germline loops: CDR1 MDHEN, CDR2 SYDVKM. This CDR3 is 16 amino acids long. V was cut by 5 bases and J by 5 bases, with 20 bases left in between. The CDR3 DNA is TGTGCCAGCAGTCTCGAGCAGAGGTCGTACATAGATACGCAGTATTTT. Protein sequence: CASSLEQRSYIDTQYF.

The chain recombines TRBV4-1 with TRBJ2-1; D is perhaps TRBD1 (5 bases). CDR3 length: 15 amino acids. The V end lost 1 base, the J end lost 6 bases, and 13 bases lay between the germline ends. Germline-derived CDR1 and CDR2 are MGHRA and YSYEKL. In DNA, the CDR3 is TGCGCCAGCAGCCAAGTCACAGGCTTGGGCAATGAGCAGTTCTTC. Translating it yields CASSQVTGLGNEQFF.

The V call is TRBV2, the J call TRBJ2-1; TRBD2 agrees at 8 bases. With V trimmed by 3 bases and J by 8 bases, 12 bases remained unmatched. This CDR3 is 16 amino acids long. Germline V gene data show CDR1 as SNHLY and CDR2 as FYNNEI. CDR3: CASSDTGGPLGDEQFF. The DNA of the CDR3 is TGTGCCAGCAGTGACACGGGGGGGCCCTTGGGAGATGAGCAGTTCTTC.

This chain links TRBV5-4 with TRBJ2-1; the match to TRBD1 covers 7 bases. Germline lookup yields CDR1 SGHNT and CDR2 YYREEE (reference sequence). V lost 5 bases, J lost 7 bases, and 3 bases stayed unmatched. CDR3 size: 12 residues. CDR3 DNA sequence: TGTGCCAGCAGGGGGACAGCAAATGAGCAGTTCTTC. This gives the protein CASRGTANEQFF.

V and J are TRBV7-9 and TRBJ2-5; 9 nucleotides line up with TRBD1. The CDR3 loop spans 15 amino acids. V was clipped by 3 bases and J by 9 bases; unmatched bases: 11. CDR1 and CDR2 from the germline V gene are SEHNR and FQNEAQ (reference sequence). CDR3 DNA: TGTGCCAGCAGCTTTTGGATCGGACAGGGGACGGCCCAGTACTTC. This translates into CASSFWIGQGTAQYF.

The rearrangement joins TRBV7-9 to TRBJ1-4, with 7 nucleotides matching TRBD1. Germline CDR1 SEHNR, CDR2 FQNEAQ (reference sequence). The CDR3 extends over 15 amino acids. J was trimmed by 8 bases and V by 4 bases; bases with no gene match: 10. CDR3 residues: CASSSQTGLLEKLFF. In nucleotides, the CDR3 is TGTGCCAGCAGCTCCCAGACAGGGTTATTGGAAAAACTGTTTTTT.

This clonotype occurred a few times. The rearrangement joins TRBV6-5 to TRBJ2-3; 12 bases agree with TRBD1. The length of the CDR3 is 16 residues. Germline CDR1 reads MNHEY; CDR2 reads SVGAGI. Unmatched junction bases numbered 2, after V lost 2 bases and J lost 2 bases. In DNA form, the CDR3 reads TGTGCCAGCAGTTACGGGACAGGGGGCAACACAGATACGCAGTATTTT. Translation: CASSYGTGGNTDTQYF.

CDR3 amino acids: CASRGAGGTNTEAFF. The CDR3 bases are TGTGCCAGCAGAGGCGCCGGGGGCACGAACACTGAAGCTTTCTTT. This sequence joins TRBV6-6 and TRBJ1-1, with D perhaps matching TRBD1 (6 bases). CDR1 and CDR2 (germline): MNHNY, SVGAGI (reference sequence). V was cut by 6 bases and J by 1 base, with 15 bases left in between. The CDR3 has 15 residues.

As DNA, the CDR3 is TGTGCCAGCGAAGGTGTGGCAGATACGCAGTATTTT. Translated: CASEGVADTQYF. The rearrangement joins TRBV2 to TRBJ2-3; D gene unclear. CDR3 length: 12 amino acids. Germline V lookup: CDR1 SNHLY, CDR2 FYNNEI. Trimming removed 8 bases at V and 4 bases at J, with 10 bases between.

The CDR3 DNA reads TGTGCCAGCAGTTTATCGATTGGGGACCTCGGGCTGGATCACTATGGCTACACCTTC. It yields the protein CASSLSIGDLGLDHYGYTF. The gene calls are TRBV27 and TRBJ1-2; D possibly corresponds to TRBD1 (5 bases). Deletions cut 0 bases from V and 3 bases from J, with 23 bases between. The germline CDR1 and CDR2 sequences are MNHEY and SMNVEV (reference sequence). This CDR3 has 19 amino acids.

This clonotype was counted a few times. CDR3 DNA sequence: TGTGCCATCCGGGACAGGGGCAGCTATGGCTACACCTTC. It codes for CAIRDRGSYGYTF. The chain joins TRBV19 to TRBJ1-2; TRBD1 agrees at 10 bases. J lost 4 bases, V lost 10 bases, and 6 bases had no gene match. The germline V gene has CDR1 LNHDA and CDR2 SQIVND (reference sequence). There are 13 residues in the CDR3.

This clonotype has just a few counts. V is TRBV10-3 and J is TRBJ2-7, with TRBD2 matching over 8 bases. Germline V CDR1 and CDR2: ENHRY, SYGVKD. The CDR3 length is 14 residues. V lost 4 bases, J lost 6 bases, and 8 bases stayed unmatched. CDR3 nucleotides: TGTGCCATCAGTGGCGAGGAGCGGGGGCGCGAGCAGTACGTC. It specifies CAISGEERGREQYV.

V and J are TRBV7-9 and TRBJ1-5; a possible D gene is TRBD1 (6 bases). Trimming shortened V by 4 bases and J by 6 bases, and 25 bases separated the two germline ends. In germline, CDR1 is SEHNR, CDR2 FQNEAQ (reference sequence). This CDR3 contains 18 residues. CDR3 nucleotide sequence: TGTGCCAGCAGCTCCAGTCGGGGGGCGGATGCGGCTGTTCAGCCCCAGCATTTT. Its protein is CASSSSRGADAAVQPQHF. The full variable domain, with the rest looked up from reference TRBV7-9 and TRBJ1-5, is DTGVSQNPRHKITKRGQNVTFRCDPISEHNRLYWYRQTLGQGPEFLTYFQNEAQLEKSRLLSDRFSAERPKGSFSTLEIQRTEQGDSAMYLCASSSSRGADAAVQPQHFGDGTRLSIL.